This T cell receptor beta chain appears in the sequencing data of a study of regulatory T cells in long-lasting Graves disease. Findings and limits, study-wide: Patients with persistent disease showed a bias toward TRBV28, TRBJ1-2 and TRBJ2-5. Graves' patients with persistent disease showed TCR diversity lower than patients newly diagnosed. Persistent patients shared fewer than 3,500 public clonotypes among themselves. Newly diagnosed patients shared fewer, at around 970.

This CDR3 contains 15 residues. Trimming shortened V by 1 base and J by 2 bases, and 13 bases separated the two germline ends. The germline V gene encodes CDR1 SGHRS and CDR2 YFSETQ. Documented time point: newly diagnosed GD, antithyroid drugs for less than 3 months. The authors made the TCR library using RNA they extracted from PBMCs. Construction of the TCR beta libraries employed iRepertoire HTBI primers in conjunction with Arm-PCR of CDR3 regions. In TCRdb, the multiplex PCR reads were re-called with MiXCR into one record per CDR3 protein. The repertoire consists of hundreds of thousands of distinct CDR3 sequences, with around 12% occurring once and the leading ten covering 8% to 10%. At least ten counts were recorded for this clonotype. Its cognate antigen is unknown. The data also belong to a second study, concerning T cells in Graves' hyperthyroidism and ophthalmopathy.

This chain uses TRBV5-1 with TRBJ2-7; D remains unclear. Source: peripheral blood mononuclear cells (PBMCs), taken at new diagnosis, from a patient treated with antithyroid drugs. This receptor was obtained from a woman under 40 with Graves disease. The CDR3 here is CASSLMENRPYEQYF. CDR3 DNA sequence: TGCGCCAGCAGCTTGATGGAGAACCGGCCCTACGAGCAGTACTTC.